One and the same sample provided the 27 T cell receptor beta chains below, sequenced in a study of glioma-infiltrating T cells after dendritic cell vaccination. The protocol was immunoSEQ multiplex PCR, while the TCRdb copy is restricted to in-frame clones and leaves out a portion. The top ten clones hold 7.5% to 8.5% of a sample with tens of thousands of clones, about 85% of them seen once. The time point is: after dendritic cell vaccination, including at tumor progression/relapse. Sequenced here: blood, sampled after dendritic cell vaccination. Source of these receptors: a human donor with glioblastoma.

The rearrangement joins TRBV19 to TRBJ1-1, with D perhaps TRBD1 (6 bases). Germline lookup yields CDR1 LNHDA and CDR2 SQIVND (reference sequence). V was shortened by 9 bases and J by 1 base, with 15 bases between the two germline ends. This CDR3 has 14 amino acids. CDR3 DNA sequence: TGTGCCAGCAAACAGGGAACACAGAACACTGAAGCTTTCTTT. Its protein is CASKQGTQNTEAFF.

V gene TRBV25-1 combines with J gene TRBJ1-1; TRBD1 aligns across 9 bases. Germline V gene sequence: CDR1 MGHDK, CDR2 SYGVNS. This CDR3 has 16 amino acids. Unmatched junction bases numbered 7, after V lost 4 bases and J lost 1 base. CDR3 residues: CASSGGTGYKNTEAFF. The DNA of the CDR3 is TGTGCCAGCAGTGGCGGGACAGGGTATAAGAACACTGAAGCTTTCTTT.

CDR3 nucleotide sequence: TGTGCCAGCAGCCGGAGAGAGGGGGATGAGCAGTTCTTC. It specifies CASSRREGDEQFF. The chain employs TRBV13 and TRBJ2-1; D perhaps matches TRBD1 (6 bases). This CDR3 contains 13 residues. V was shortened by 5 bases and J by 8 bases, with 13 bases between the two germline ends. Germline V gene sequence: CDR1 PRHDT, CDR2 FYEKMQ (reference sequence).

The V call is TRBV11-1, the J call TRBJ2-7; TRBD1 matches 8 bases. The trim removed 4 bases at V and 3 bases at J, leaving 8 bases unmatched. The CDR3 contains 15 residues. The germline gives CDR1 SGHAT, CDR2 FQDESV (reference sequence). CDR3 region: CASSSHGQGGYEQYF. The DNA of the CDR3 is TGTGCCAGCAGCTCACACGGACAGGGAGGCTACGAGCAGTACTTC.

V usage is TRBV14 and J usage is TRBJ2-1; TRBD2 might be the D (6 bases). The CDR3 has 14 residues. Looked up from germline, CDR1 is SGHDN and CDR2 is FVKESK. Trimming left V 0 bases short and J 10 bases short, with 13 bases between. CDR3 nucleotides: TGTGCCAGCAGCCAAGATTTACTAGCTGGGGAGCAGTTCTTC. Its translation: CASSQDLLAGEQFF.

The J gene is TRBJ2-5, the V gene TRBV25-1, with 8 bases that match TRBD1. The CDR3 loop spans 14 amino acids. CDR1 is MGHDK, CDR2 SYGVNS, per germline. The V segment lost 4 bases and the J segment 1 base; nucleotides outside the gene matches: 2. CDR3 in DNA: TGTGCCAGCAGTGCCACAGGGGGCCAAGAGACCCAGTACTTC. Translation gives CASSATGGQETQYF.

This clone was found a few times. The chain links TRBV11-3 to TRBJ2-3; D unresolved. Trimming removed 2 bases from V and 2 bases from J, with 8 bases in between. Germline V gives CDR1 SGHNT, CDR2 YENEEA. The CDR3 sequence is 14 residues long. In DNA form, the CDR3 reads TGTGCCAGCAGCTTATTTTCTAACACAGATACGCAGTATTTT. Translation gives CASSLFSNTDTQYF.

The gene calls are TRBV13 and TRBJ1-2; 12 bases fit TRBD1. This CDR3 has 17 amino acids. CDR1 is PRHDT, CDR2 FYEKMQ, per germline (reference sequence). With 4 bases clipped from V and 5 bases from J, the junction kept 11 bases outside the gene matches. The CDR3 here is CASSSDPGTGGSYGYTF. In nucleotides, the CDR3 is TGTGCCAGCAGCTCTGATCCCGGGACAGGGGGCTCTTATGGCTACACCTTC.

The table lists this clone with a few counts. V and J are TRBV15 and TRBJ2-3; TRBD1 aligns across 8 bases. The CDR3 sequence is 15 residues long. J was trimmed by 1 base and V by 2 bases; bases with no gene match: 2. Germline-derived CDR1 and CDR2 are LNHNV and YYDKDF (reference sequence). CDR3 in DNA: TGTGCCACCAGCAGACCGGGACAGGGCACAGATACGCAGTATTTT. Amino acid sequence: CATSRPGQGTDTQYF.

This chain links TRBV27 with TRBJ1-3; D is undetermined. CDR1 MNHEY and CDR2 SMNVEV come from the germline V gene (reference sequence). This CDR3 region has 15 residues. The ends were cut back, 5 bases at V and 0 bases at J, with 11 bases in the middle. The CDR3, as DNA: TGTGCCAGCAGTCCAACTAGCAGCTCTGGAAACACCATATATTTT. It is translated as CASSPTSSSGNTIYF.

This chain joins TRBV19 and TRBJ2-6; D perhaps matches TRBD1 (6 bases). The germline V gene encodes CDR1 LNHDA and CDR2 SQIVND (reference sequence). V shed 4 bases and J shed 5 bases, with 15 bases lying between them. The CDR3 has 16 amino acids. CDR3 sequence reads: CASSTGVLLWANVLTF. The CDR3, as DNA: TGTGCCAGTAGTACAGGGGTCCTCCTCTGGGCCAACGTCCTGACTTTC.

This clone was seen a handful of times. The chain is built from TRBV7-9 and TRBJ2-7; TRBD2 agrees at 9 bases. Germline CDR1 SEHNR, CDR2 FQNEAQ (reference sequence). The junction had 12 bases not matched to a gene; V was cut back by 5 bases and J by 1 base. CDR3 length: 17 residues. The CDR3 DNA follows: TGTGCCAGCAGCCTGTTTCCCGGGACTAGCAGTTCCTACGAGCAGTACTTC. Translation gives CASSLFPGTSSSYEQYF.

DNA of the CDR3: TGTGCCAGCAGTGAACAGGGCGCAGGGTTAGCCAAAAACATTCAGTACTTC. It is translated as CASSEQGAGLAKNIQYF. V gene TRBV2 combines with J gene TRBJ2-4, with a weak D call TRBD1 (5 bases). The V gene lost 2 bases and the J gene lost 0 bases, with 14 bases spanning the gap. The CDR3 is 17 residues long. Germline V gene sequence: CDR1 SNHLY, CDR2 FYNNEI.

CDR3 DNA sequence: TGTGCCAGCAGAGCCGACAGGGGGGGCTACAATGAGCAGTTCTTC. This translates into CASRADRGGYNEQFF. V and J are TRBV6-5 and TRBJ2-1; TRBD1 aligns across 9 bases. This CDR3 contains 15 residues. From germline, CDR1 is MNHEY and CDR2 SVGAGI. J was trimmed by 3 bases and V by 6 bases; bases with no gene match: 6.

CDR3 loop: CASSGTGGGTDTQYF. CDR3 in DNA: TGTGCCAGTTCCGGGACAGGGGGCGGAACAGATACGCAGTATTTT. This chain links TRBV6-1 with TRBJ2-3, with 12 nucleotides matching TRBD1. This CDR3 spans 15 amino acids. Losses at the gene ends were 9 bases for V and 3 bases for J; bases not matched to a gene: 7. Germline V CDR1 and CDR2: MNHNS, SASEGT.

J is TRBJ1-4 and V is TRBV9, with TRBD1 as a possible D gene (5 bases). The germline V gene has CDR1 SGDLS and CDR2 YYNGEE. CDR3 size: 15 residues. The germline V and J ends were trimmed by 0 bases and 5 bases, with 11 bases remaining between them. The CDR3 sequence is CASSVGGYPNEKLFF. CDR3 coding DNA: TGTGCCAGCAGCGTAGGGGGCTACCCCAATGAAAAACTGTTTTTT.

V gene TRBV19 combines with J gene TRBJ1-1; the match to TRBD1 covers 10 bases. Germline CDR1 and CDR2: LNHDA and SQIVND (reference sequence). The CDR3 has 14 amino acids. V lost 5 bases, J lost 5 bases, and 5 bases stayed unmatched. As DNA, the CDR3 is TGTGCCAGTAGTTCACGGACAGGGGGGACTGAAGCTTTCTTT. Translated, it gives CASSSRTGGTEAFF.

This chain joins TRBV9 and TRBJ2-6; TRBD1 aligns across 7 bases. Per germline, CDR1 SGDLS and CDR2 YYNGEE. The CDR3 sequence is 18 residues long. The V segment lost 3 bases and the J segment 0 bases; nucleotides outside the gene matches: 9. The CDR3 nucleotides read TGTGCCAGCAGCGCCCGGACAGGCGAGAGCTCTGGGGCCAACGTCCTGACTTTC. Its protein product is CASSARTGESSGANVLTF.

The chain combines TRBV11-2 with TRBJ2-1; D gene unclear. The CDR3 sequence is 15 residues long. Trimming took off 1 base at V and 7 bases at J, with 14 bases between the two ends. The germline V gene has CDR1 SGHAT and CDR2 FQNNGV. This CDR3 is CASSLGPSTKNEQFF. As DNA, the CDR3 is TGTGCCAGCAGCTTAGGCCCTTCGACAAAAAATGAGCAGTTCTTC. The full variable domain, completed using reference TRBV11-2 and TRBJ2-1, is EAGVAQSPRYKIIEKRQSVAFWCNPISGHATLYWYQQILGQGPKLLIQFQNNGVVDDSQLPKDRFSAERLKGVDSTLKIQPAKLEDSAVYLCASSLGPSTKNEQFFGPGTRLTVL.

This rearrangement joins TRBV27 to TRBJ1-4; D call uncertain. Germline-derived CDR1 and CDR2 are MNHEY and SMNVEV (reference sequence). The V end was cut by 6 bases, the J end by 0 bases, with 8 bases between. CDR3 length equals 14 residues. The CDR3 sequence is CASSRSATNEKLFF. The DNA of the CDR3 is TGTGCCAGCAGCCGGTCTGCAACTAATGAAAAACTGTTTTTT.

The chain has TRBV29-1 and TRBJ1-1; 9 bases fit TRBD1. Trimming removed 6 bases from V and 0 bases from J; junction bases left unmatched: 2. The CDR3 extends over 13 amino acids. Per the germline V gene, CDR1 is SQVTM and CDR2 is ANQGSEA. Here the CDR3 reads CSVDRGMNTEAFF. DNA for the CDR3: TGCAGCGTGGACAGGGGAATGAACACTGAAGCTTTCTTT.

The V gene is TRBV9, the J gene TRBJ1-5; D is uncertain. Trimming removed 0 bases from V and 3 bases from J, with 16 bases in between. This CDR3 has 17 residues. CDR1 SGDLS and CDR2 YYNGEE come from the germline V gene. The CDR3 bases are TGTGCCAGCAGCGTAGAAAAAGACACAAGACCCAATCAGCCCCAGCATTTT. Encoded protein: CASSVEKDTRPNQPQHF.

This rearrangement joins TRBV30 to TRBJ2-1; 9 bases map to TRBD2. This CDR3 spans 15 amino acids. The trim removed 0 bases at V and 5 bases at J, leaving 5 bases unmatched. From germline, CDR1 is GTSNPN and CDR2 SVGIG (reference sequence). The DNA for the CDR3 is TGTGCCTGGAGTGTACGCGGGAGGGCCAACAATGAGCAGTTCTTC. Protein: CAWSVRGRANNEQFF.

The chain recombines TRBV18 with TRBJ2-7, with D perhaps matching TRBD1 (6 bases). CDR1 is KGHSH, CDR2 LQKENI, per germline. There are 14 residues in the CDR3. Trimming stripped 1 base from V and 5 bases from J, with 12 bases between. CDR3 in amino acids: CASSPRVRGDEQYF. DNA of the CDR3: TGTGCCAGCTCACCACGTGTCAGGGGAGACGAGCAGTACTTC.

This CDR3 is CASSQDGGNSYNEQFF. CDR3 DNA: TGTGCCAGCAGCCAAGACGGGGGGAACTCCTACAATGAGCAGTTCTTC. This chain joins TRBV14 and TRBJ2-1; TRBD2 agrees at 7 bases. CDR1 is SGHDN, CDR2 FVKESK, per germline. The CDR3 runs 16 residues. V gave up 0 bases and J gave up 0 bases; unmatched junction bases: 2.

The chain links TRBV2 to TRBJ2-5; TRBD1 might be the D (5 bases). CDR1 and CDR2 (germline): SNHLY, FYNNEI. This CDR3 has 15 amino acids. Trimming cost V 6 bases and J 5 bases, with 19 bases left between them. CDR3: CASRNQDSLGETQYF. The CDR3 bases are TGTGCCAGCAGGAACCAAGACAGCCTTGGGGAGACCCAGTACTTC.

The chain couples TRBV9 to TRBJ2-1, with 11 bases lining up with TRBD2. Germline V gene sequence: CDR1 SGDLS, CDR2 YYNGEE. The V gene end was trimmed by 0 bases and the J gene end by 9 bases; junction bases not matched to a gene: 5. CDR3 length: 15 residues. The CDR3 loop reads CASSVAIAGGVEQFF. In DNA, the CDR3 is TGTGCCAGCAGCGTAGCTATAGCGGGAGGGGTTGAGCAGTTCTTC.